This T cell receptor beta chain was sequenced during a study of Graves' ophthalmopathy and Graves' hyperthyroidism. Amplification of TCR beta CDR3 regions used RNA transcripts. HTBI-primed RT-PCR formed the first round, and a multiplex PCR formed the second. MiXCR, run by TCRdb on the multiplex PCR reads, gives a single entry per CDR3 protein. The data contain approximately 330,000 distinct CDR3 sequences, roughly 15% of them seen just once; the ten biggest clones take up around 12%. Establishment of the diagnosis relied upon clinical symptoms, serum thyroxine, TRAb, thyroid ultrasound and orbital computed tomography. Germline CDR1 and CDR2: DFQATT and SNEGSKA (reference sequence). V dropped 3 bases and J dropped 0 bases, with 21 bases sitting between them. The CDR3 has 18 amino acids.

The chain has TRBV20-1 and TRBJ2-4; tentatively, D is TRBD2 (6 bases). This receptor was identified in an adult man with Graves' ophthalmopathy. The sequencing input was peripheral blood. The CDR3 sequence is CSASSAGTVILAKNIQYF. The CDR3 DNA reads TGCAGTGCTAGCTCCGCTGGGACTGTAATACTAGCCAAAAACATTCAGTACTTC.